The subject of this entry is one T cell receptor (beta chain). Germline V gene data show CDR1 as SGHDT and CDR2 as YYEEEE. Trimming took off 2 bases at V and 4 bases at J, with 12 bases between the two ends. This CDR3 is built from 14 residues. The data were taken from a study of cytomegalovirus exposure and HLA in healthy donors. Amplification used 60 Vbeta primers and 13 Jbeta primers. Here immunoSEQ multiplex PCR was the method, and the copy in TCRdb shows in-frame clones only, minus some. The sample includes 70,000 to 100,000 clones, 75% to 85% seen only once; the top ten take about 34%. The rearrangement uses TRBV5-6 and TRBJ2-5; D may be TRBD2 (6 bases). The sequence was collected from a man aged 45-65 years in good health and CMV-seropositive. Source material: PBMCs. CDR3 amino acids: CASSFQGAGETQYF. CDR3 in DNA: TGTGCCAGCAGCTTTCAGGGAGCGGGAGAGACCCAGTACTTC.